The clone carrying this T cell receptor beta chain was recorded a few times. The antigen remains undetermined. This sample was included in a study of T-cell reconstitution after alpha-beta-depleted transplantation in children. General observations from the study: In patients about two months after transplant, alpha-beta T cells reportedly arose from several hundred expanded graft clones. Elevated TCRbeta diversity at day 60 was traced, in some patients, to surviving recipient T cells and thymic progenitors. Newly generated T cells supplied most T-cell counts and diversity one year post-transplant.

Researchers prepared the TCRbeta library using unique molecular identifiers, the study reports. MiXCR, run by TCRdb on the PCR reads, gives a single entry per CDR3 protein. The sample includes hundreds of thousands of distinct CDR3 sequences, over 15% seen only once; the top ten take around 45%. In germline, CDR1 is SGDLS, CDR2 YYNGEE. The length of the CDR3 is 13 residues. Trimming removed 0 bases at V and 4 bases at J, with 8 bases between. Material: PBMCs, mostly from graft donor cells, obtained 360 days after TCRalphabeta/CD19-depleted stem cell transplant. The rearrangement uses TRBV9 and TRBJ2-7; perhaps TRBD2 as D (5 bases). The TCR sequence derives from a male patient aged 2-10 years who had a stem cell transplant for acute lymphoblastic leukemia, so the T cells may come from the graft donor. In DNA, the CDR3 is TGTGCCAGCAGCGTAGCAGAGGGTTACGAGCAGTACTTC. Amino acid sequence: CASSVAEGYEQYF.